The rows below give T cell receptor beta chains drawn from one sample of a study of human T cells and chemical hapten exposure. From the RACE reads, TCRdb called clonotypes with MiXCR, one entry per CDR3 protein. The sample holds roughly 56,000 distinct CDR3 sequences; roughly 10% are singletons and the top ten take more than 9%. The sequencing used whole blood, collected in connection with sensitization to the hapten diphenylcyclopropenone (DPC). The receptors shown here come from a woman in her twenties or thirties with alopecia areata. Some clones in this sample may be carry-over from other donors' samples. Each CDR3 is given with its conserved first and last residue. The order of the fields is CDR3 protein, V gene.

CDR3aa: CASSYPPGQGSSYNSPLHF
v_gene: TRBV6-5

CDR3aa: CASSLALSGTGELFF
v_gene: TRBV7-2

CDR3aa: CSVEDRGASYEQYF
v_gene: TRBV29-1

CDR3aa: CASSKGGRGIQYF
v_gene: TRBV21-1

CDR3aa: CASSLRSSTEAVGDTF
v_gene: TRBV7-6

CDR3aa: CASSLSAGYGYTF
v_gene: TRBV28

CDR3aa: CASSPSLNQPQHF
v_gene: TRBV7-2

CDR3aa: CASSFTAGFLETQYF
v_gene: TRBV7-9

CDR3aa: CASTTSGGADTQYF
v_gene: TRBV12-3/TRBV12-4

CDR3aa: CASSLEQGRAKNIQYF
v_gene: TRBV7-2

CDR3aa: CASSAYRADTQYF
v_gene: TRBV6-1

CDR3aa: CASAAWKNTEAFF
v_gene: TRBV2

CDR3aa: CASSISSLTDTQYF
v_gene: TRBV19

CDR3aa: CASSLEYLAGYTF
v_gene: TRBV7-2

CDR3aa: CSAIVPADNEQFF
v_gene: TRBV20-1

CDR3aa: CASRRGRDAGELFF
v_gene: TRBV6-2/TRBV6-3

CDR3aa: CASSPKDAQKTGTEAFF
v_gene: TRBV4-2

CDR3aa: CASSVLGQINEKLFF
v_gene: TRBV9

CDR3aa: CASSRDNEQFF
v_gene: TRBV7-2

CDR3aa: CASRYKSGTQYF
v_gene: TRBV6-5

CDR3aa: CASSLLGGRTDTQYF
v_gene: TRBV7-2

CDR3aa: CASSQGRVNEKLFF
v_gene: TRBV4-3

CDR3aa: CASSPRANTGELFF
v_gene: TRBV7-9

CDR3aa: CASSLRSSGANVLTF
v_gene: TRBV27

CDR3aa: CASSFQGGAGNIQYF
v_gene: TRBV12-3/TRBV12-4

CDR3aa: CASRRLQSTGELFF
v_gene: TRBV2

CDR3aa: CASSQDGQLNTEAFF
v_gene: TRBV4-3